This is a list of T cell receptor beta chains from one sample in a study of T cell changes during pregnancy in multiple sclerosis. Assay: immunoSEQ multiplex PCR; the TCRdb copy retains only in-frame clones and omits some. The sample yields some 30,000 clones, 80% to 90% seen once. This material consisted of CD8+ T cells from peripheral blood mononuclear cells, taken in the second trimester of pregnancy. These receptors originate from a female donor with multiple sclerosis, enrolled in a pregnancy study. Both conserved end residues are part of each CDR3. A D gene is named only where the DNA matches it firmly. For some rows the clone size is stated as once, few or many, or as a class when expanded; others skip it.

v_call: TRBV7-3
clone_size: NA
d_call: TRBD1
j_call: TRBJ1-1
cdr3_nt: TGTGCCAGCAGCTCGACAGGGGGCAACACTGAAGCTTTCTTT
cdr3_aa: CASSSTGGNTEAFF

v_call: TRBV11-2
clone_size: NA
d_call: NA
j_call: TRBJ1-2
cdr3_nt: TGTGCCAGCAGCTCATCCAACTATGGCTACACCTTC
cdr3_aa: CASSSSNYGYTF

v_call: TRBV9
clone_size: NA
d_call: NA
j_call: TRBJ2-5
cdr3_nt: TGTGCCAGCAGCGTCGCCGGGGGTGCAGGAGAGACCCAGTACTTC
cdr3_aa: CASSVAGGAGETQYF

v_call: TRBV7-6
clone_size: NA
d_call: NA
j_call: TRBJ2-3
cdr3_nt: TGTGCCAGCAGCGCAGACTCAACTAGCACAGATACGCAGTATTTT
cdr3_aa: CASSADSTSTDTQYF

v_call: TRBV4-3
clone_size: NA
d_call: NA
j_call: TRBJ2-7
cdr3_nt: TGCGCCAGCAGCCAAGAGGGACATCCTAGCTACGAGCAGTACTTC
cdr3_aa: CASSQEGHPSYEQYF

v_call: TRBV2
clone_size: NA
d_call: TRBD1
j_call: TRBJ1-2
cdr3_nt: TGTGCCAGCTTTCGACAGGGGGCAGATGGCTACACCTTC
cdr3_aa: CASFRQGADGYTF

v_call: TRBV11-2
clone_size: NA
d_call: TRBD2
j_call: TRBJ2-5
cdr3_nt: TGTGCCAGCAGCTTAAGGGGGGGACTAGCGGTAAACCAAGAGACCCAGTACTTC
cdr3_aa: CASSLRGGLAVNQETQYF

v_call: TRBV28
clone_size: NA
d_call: TRBD1
j_call: TRBJ1-5
cdr3_nt: TGTGCCAGCAGGGAAAGGGACAGTCGGAATCAGCCCCAGCATTTT
cdr3_aa: CASRERDSRNQPQHF

v_call: TRBV19
clone_size: NA
d_call: TRBD1
j_call: TRBJ1-5
cdr3_nt: TGTGCCAGTAGTAGGGACAGTTCGAATCAGCCCCAGCATTTT
cdr3_aa: CASSRDSSNQPQHF

v_call: TRBV11-3
clone_size: NA
d_call: NA
j_call: TRBJ2-7
cdr3_nt: TGTGCCAGCAGCTTAACTCAGGGAAGCGAGCAGTACTTC
cdr3_aa: CASSLTQGSEQYF

v_call: TRBV5-1
clone_size: once
d_call: TRBD2
j_call: TRBJ2-3
cdr3_nt: TGCGCCAGCAGCCACACTAGCGGGAGTACAGATACGCAGTATTTT
cdr3_aa: CASSHTSGSTDTQYF

v_call: TRBV20-1
clone_size: NA
d_call: NA
j_call: TRBJ2-1
cdr3_nt: TGCAGTGCCGCGCGGTTCGATGAGCAGTTCTTC
cdr3_aa: CSAARFDEQFF

v_call: TRBV5-6
clone_size: NA
d_call: TRBD2
j_call: TRBJ2-1
cdr3_nt: TGTGCCAGCAGCCCAGGGACTAGACTAACGCAGTTCTTC
cdr3_aa: CASSPGTRLTQFF

v_call: TRBV6-1
clone_size: NA
d_call: TRBD1
j_call: TRBJ2-1
cdr3_nt: TGTGCCAGCAGTGGAGGGACAGAAACCAATGAGCAGTTCTTC
cdr3_aa: CASSGGTETNEQFF

v_call: TRBV7-2
clone_size: NA
d_call: NA
j_call: TRBJ1-2
cdr3_nt: TGTGCCAGCAGCTTAATCTCTGGCTACACCTTC
cdr3_aa: CASSLISGYTF

v_call: TRBV6-5
clone_size: NA
d_call: TRBD2
j_call: TRBJ2-1
cdr3_nt: TGTGCCAGCAGTTACTCCGGGGGAGGGAAGATATTTGAGCAGTTCTTC
cdr3_aa: CASSYSGGGKIFEQFF

v_call: TRBV2
clone_size: NA
d_call: NA
j_call: TRBJ2-6
cdr3_nt: TGTGCCAGCGCCTACGCGACAGCTAATGAAGACTCTGGGGCCAACGTCCTGACTTTC
cdr3_aa: CASAYATANEDSGANVLTF

v_call: TRBV14
clone_size: NA
d_call: TRBD2
j_call: TRBJ2-1
cdr3_nt: TGTGCCAGCAGCCAAGACGGGATAGCGGGGAACTACAATGAGCAGTTCTTC
cdr3_aa: CASSQDGIAGNYNEQFF

v_call: TRBV4-1
clone_size: NA
d_call: NA
j_call: TRBJ1-1
cdr3_nt: TGCGCCAGCAGCCAAGGGGGGAGCGGGCGCACTGAAGCTTTCTTT
cdr3_aa: CASSQGGSGRTEAFF

v_call: TRBV7-9
clone_size: NA
d_call: TRBD1
j_call: TRBJ1-1
cdr3_nt: TGTGCCAGCAGCTTAGGTACAGGGGCTGAAGCTTTCTTT
cdr3_aa: CASSLGTGAEAFF

v_call: TRBV6-6
clone_size: NA
d_call: TRBD2
j_call: TRBJ2-1
cdr3_nt: TGTGCCAGCAGTTATCTAGCGGGGCGTAATGAGCAGTTCTTC
cdr3_aa: CASSYLAGRNEQFF

v_call: TRBV5-1
clone_size: NA
d_call: NA
j_call: TRBJ2-1
cdr3_nt: TGCGCCAGCAGCTTGGTTAGCAATGAGCAGTTCTTC
cdr3_aa: CASSLVSNEQFF

v_call: TRBV5-6
clone_size: NA
d_call: NA
j_call: TRBJ2-6
cdr3_nt: TGTGCCAGCAGCTTCGGGATGGGGGCCAACGTCCTGACTTTC
cdr3_aa: CASSFGMGANVLTF

v_call: TRBV6-5
clone_size: NA
d_call: NA
j_call: TRBJ2-7
cdr3_nt: TGTGCCAGCAGTTACTCGCCGACAGACCCGTACGAGCAGTACTTC
cdr3_aa: CASSYSPTDPYEQYF

v_call: TRBV27
clone_size: NA
d_call: TRBD2
j_call: TRBJ2-7
cdr3_nt: TGTGCCAGCACCTCCAAGTCCGGGAGGGCCCACTACGAGCAGTACTTC
cdr3_aa: CASTSKSGRAHYEQYF

v_call: TRBV27
clone_size: NA
d_call: NA
j_call: TRBJ1-6
cdr3_nt: TGTGCCAGCAGCCCCGATCGGGGGTTTTCACCCCTCCACTTT
cdr3_aa: CASSPDRGFSPLHF

v_call: TRBV5-1
clone_size: NA
d_call: TRBD2
j_call: TRBJ2-1
cdr3_nt: TGCGCCAGCAGCCCGGGGACTAGCGGTGATGAGCAGTTCTTC
cdr3_aa: CASSPGTSGDEQFF

v_call: TRBV7-9
clone_size: NA
d_call: NA
j_call: TRBJ2-5
cdr3_nt: TGTGCCAGCAGCTCGGTCGGGCAGGGGATAGGAAAGACCCAGTACTTC
cdr3_aa: CASSSVGQGIGKTQYF

v_call: TRBV5-6
clone_size: NA
d_call: NA
j_call: TRBJ1-1
cdr3_nt: TGTGCCAGCAGCTTTGCAGGTGGGACTGAAGCTTTCTTT
cdr3_aa: CASSFAGGTEAFF

v_call: TRBV19
clone_size: NA
d_call: NA
j_call: TRBJ1-1
cdr3_nt: TGTGCCAGTAGTCCGTCGGAGGCAGTTGGGCCCGTGGACACTGAAGCTTTCTTT
cdr3_aa: CASSPSEAVGPVDTEAFF

v_call: TRBV7-9
clone_size: NA
d_call: NA
j_call: TRBJ2-7
cdr3_nt: TGTGCCAGCACTTTGGACAACTCCTACGAGCAGTACTTC
cdr3_aa: CASTLDNSYEQYF

v_call: TRBV4-1
clone_size: few
d_call: NA
j_call: TRBJ1-2
cdr3_nt: TGCGCCAGCAGCCAAGAGCCCGGGGCTAACTATGGCTACACCTTC
cdr3_aa: CASSQEPGANYGYTF

v_call: TRBV4-1
clone_size: NA
d_call: NA
j_call: TRBJ2-2
cdr3_nt: TGCGCCAGCAGCCAGGCGGGACTCCTCGGGGAGCTGTTTTTT
cdr3_aa: CASSQAGLLGELFF

v_call: TRBV6-4
clone_size: NA
d_call: TRBD2
j_call: TRBJ2-1
cdr3_nt: TGTGCCAGCAGTGAGACTAGCAGGAGCTCCTACAATGAGCAGTTCTTC
cdr3_aa: CASSETSRSSYNEQFF

v_call: TRBV27
clone_size: NA
d_call: NA
j_call: TRBJ1-5
cdr3_nt: TGTGCCAGCAGTTCCGTTAATCAGCCCCAGCATTTT
cdr3_aa: CASSSVNQPQHF

v_call: TRBV27
clone_size: NA
d_call: TRBD1
j_call: TRBJ1-4
cdr3_nt: TGTGCCAGCAGAGATGGCGACAGGGGGCAAGGGGAAAAACTGTTTTTT
cdr3_aa: CASRDGDRGQGEKLFF

v_call: TRBV4-1
clone_size: NA
d_call: NA
j_call: TRBJ2-7
cdr3_nt: TGCGCCAGCAGCCAAGAAGGCCAGGTCGGGGGCGAGCAGTACTTC
cdr3_aa: CASSQEGQVGGEQYF

v_call: TRBV7-9
clone_size: NA
d_call: NA
j_call: TRBJ1-5
cdr3_nt: TGTGCCAGCGCATCACAAAATCAGCCCCAGCATTTT
cdr3_aa: CASASQNQPQHF

v_call: TRBV7-9
clone_size: few
d_call: NA
j_call: TRBJ2-2
cdr3_nt: TGTGCCAGCAGCTTGGGAGGACACCAGAACACCGGGGAGCTGTTTTTT
cdr3_aa: CASSLGGHQNTGELFF

v_call: TRBV7-9
clone_size: NA
d_call: NA
j_call: TRBJ1-4
cdr3_nt: TGTGCCAGCAGTGGGACGGTAACAGGGGAAAAACTGTTTTTT
cdr3_aa: CASSGTVTGEKLFF

v_call: TRBV29-1
clone_size: NA
d_call: NA
j_call: TRBJ2-5
cdr3_nt: TGCAGCGTTGAAAACGAGAAAGAGACCCAGTACTTC
cdr3_aa: CSVENEKETQYF

v_call: TRBV19
clone_size: few
d_call: TRBD1
j_call: TRBJ1-6
cdr3_nt: TGTGCCAGTAGTACCTACAGGGGGCCCCTCCACTTT
cdr3_aa: CASSTYRGPLHF

v_call: TRBV7-2
clone_size: NA
d_call: NA
j_call: TRBJ2-7
cdr3_nt: TGTGCCAGCAGCTTAGGGGTGGGGGCAGCCTACGAGCAGTACTTC
cdr3_aa: CASSLGVGAAYEQYF

v_call: TRBV11-1
clone_size: NA
d_call: NA
j_call: TRBJ2-7
cdr3_nt: TGTGCCAGCAGCGCCGGACAGATGGGAAGATACTCCTACGAGCAGTACTTC
cdr3_aa: CASSAGQMGRYSYEQYF

v_call: TRBV6-1
clone_size: NA
d_call: TRBD1
j_call: TRBJ1-2
cdr3_nt: TGTGCCAGCAGTGAACCCGGGACAGGGGTTGGCTACACCTTC
cdr3_aa: CASSEPGTGVGYTF